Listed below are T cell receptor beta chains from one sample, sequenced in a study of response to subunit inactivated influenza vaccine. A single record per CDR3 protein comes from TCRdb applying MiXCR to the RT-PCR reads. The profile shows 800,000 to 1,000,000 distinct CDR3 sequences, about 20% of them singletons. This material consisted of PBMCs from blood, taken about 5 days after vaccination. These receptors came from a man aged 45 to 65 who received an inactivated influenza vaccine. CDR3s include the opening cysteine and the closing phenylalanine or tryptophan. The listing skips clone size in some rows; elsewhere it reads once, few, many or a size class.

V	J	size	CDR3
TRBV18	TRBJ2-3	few	CASSPPMGRSTDTQYF
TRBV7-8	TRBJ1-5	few	CASSRGTGAEKKNQPQHF
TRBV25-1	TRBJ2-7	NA	CASSVLAGEYEQYF
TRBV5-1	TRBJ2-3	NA	CASSLAPGKSTDTQYF
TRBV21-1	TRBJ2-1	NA	CASSKPSLAGGDEQFF
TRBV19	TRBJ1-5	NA	CASTTRGTGNQPQHF
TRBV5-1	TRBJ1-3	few	CASSAAGTALLSGNTIYF
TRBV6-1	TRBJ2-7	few	CASRAGSGQGIYEQYF
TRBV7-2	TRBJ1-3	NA	CASSRGQDYGNTIYF
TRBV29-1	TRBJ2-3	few	CSVGLDTQYF
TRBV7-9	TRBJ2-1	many	CASSFAGNEQFF
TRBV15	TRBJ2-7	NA	CATSRDRKGSEQYF
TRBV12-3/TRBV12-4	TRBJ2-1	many	CASSLLRTGNYNEQFF
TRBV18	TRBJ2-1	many	CASSPQSYNEQFF
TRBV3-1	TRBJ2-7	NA	CASSQGFTAYEQYF
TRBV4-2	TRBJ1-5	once	CASSRGVDGIAQPQHF
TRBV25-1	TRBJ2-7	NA	CASSETGLDEQYF
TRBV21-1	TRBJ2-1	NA	CASSKVGSGPF
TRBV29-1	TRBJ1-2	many	CSVPSGDRGHYGYTF
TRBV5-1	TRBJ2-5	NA	CASSLAGTSGETQYF
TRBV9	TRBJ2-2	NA	CASSPDRGSTGELFF
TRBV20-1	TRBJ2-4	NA	CSAREQGRNIQYF
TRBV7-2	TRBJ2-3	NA	CASSSRTSGRATDTQYF
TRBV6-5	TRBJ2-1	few	CASSYLGTGADEQFF
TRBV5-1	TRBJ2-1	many	CASSLDVYNEQFF
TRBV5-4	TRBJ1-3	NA	CASSLQGTSGNTIFF
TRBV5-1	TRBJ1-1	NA	CASSPGQAMNTEAFF
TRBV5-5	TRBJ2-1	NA	CASSLDTGFPEFF
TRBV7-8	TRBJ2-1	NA	CASNHRLAGEYNEQFF
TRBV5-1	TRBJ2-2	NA	CASSLSQGPGELFF
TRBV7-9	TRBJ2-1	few	CASSLVISFNEQFF
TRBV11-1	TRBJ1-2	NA	CASSMDSPNSWTNYGYTF
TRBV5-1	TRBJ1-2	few	CASSLGSAATGHYGYTF